The source of this T cell receptor (beta chain) is a study of Ad26.COV2.S vaccination and SARS-CoV-2 variants. Overall study findings and caveats: Vaccine recipients had higher spike-specific TCR breadth than placebo recipients.

Treatment indicated: about 20 received Ad26.COV2.S at low or high dose, single or two shots; roughly five received placebo; per-sample allocation not given. Samples came from day 63 after the first vaccine or placebo injection. The CDR3 loop spans 14 amino acids. Trimming at V came to 5 bases and at J to 2 bases, leaving 2 bases not matched to a gene. Germline assignment: CDR1 MNHEY and CDR2 SMNVEV (reference sequence). Sequencing used immunoSEQ multiplex PCR; TCRdb keeps in-frame clones, though not all of them. The sample carries 400,000 to 450,000 clones, 80% to 95% recorded once. To note about this clone: The antigen is unknown. This same CDR3 is encoded by further DNA sequences in the sample.

The sample was peripheral blood, taken in a trial of Ad26.COV2.S vaccine versus placebo. The receptor was isolated from a person aged 18-60 years who received the Ad26.COV2.S COVID-19 vaccine or a placebo. The V call is TRBV27, the J call TRBJ1-5, with 8 positions matching TRBD1. The CDR3 is CASSLTGGNQPQHF. The CDR3 DNA reads TGTGCCAGCAGTCTGACAGGGGGCAATCAGCCCCAGCATTTT.